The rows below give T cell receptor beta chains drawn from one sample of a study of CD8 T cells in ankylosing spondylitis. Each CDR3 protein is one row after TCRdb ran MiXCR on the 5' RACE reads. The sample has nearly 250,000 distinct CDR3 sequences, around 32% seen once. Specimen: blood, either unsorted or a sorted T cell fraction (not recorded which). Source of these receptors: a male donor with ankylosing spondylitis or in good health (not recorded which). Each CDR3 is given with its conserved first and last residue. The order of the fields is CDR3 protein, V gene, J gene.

CDR3aa: CASSPERTRPQYF
v_gene: TRBV7-2
j_gene: TRBJ2-3

CDR3aa: CASSLGQHQPQHF
v_gene: TRBV12-3/TRBV12-4
j_gene: TRBJ1-5

CDR3aa: CASSLDASSTDTQYF
v_gene: TRBV7-2
j_gene: TRBJ2-3

CDR3aa: CASSFRVSYEQYF
v_gene: TRBV19
j_gene: TRBJ2-7

CDR3aa: CSLVPSGGLDTQYF
v_gene: TRBV29-1
j_gene: TRBJ2-3

CDR3aa: CASSTIPGQETQYF
v_gene: TRBV7-9
j_gene: TRBJ2-5

CDR3aa: CASSPPAGGSTDTQYF
v_gene: TRBV7-2
j_gene: TRBJ2-3

CDR3aa: CSTGNPTYNEQFF
v_gene: TRBV20-1
j_gene: TRBJ2-1

CDR3aa: CSPMTGRQETQYF
v_gene: TRBV20-1
j_gene: TRBJ2-5

CDR3aa: CASSPTGADTQYF
v_gene: TRBV18
j_gene: TRBJ2-3

CDR3aa: CASSLFWGNGELFF
v_gene: TRBV27
j_gene: TRBJ2-2

CDR3aa: CASSQGTWDEQFF
v_gene: TRBV14
j_gene: TRBJ2-1

CDR3aa: CASSRPQGAENEQFF
v_gene: TRBV5-1
j_gene: TRBJ2-1

CDR3aa: CASSLELAGTGYNEQFF
v_gene: TRBV5-1
j_gene: TRBJ2-1

CDR3aa: CAISELAGANEQFF
v_gene: TRBV10-3
j_gene: TRBJ2-1

CDR3aa: CASRRGDPSNGYTF
v_gene: TRBV6-1
j_gene: TRBJ1-2

CDR3aa: CATSGQAENSPLHF
v_gene: TRBV15
j_gene: TRBJ1-6